The rows below give T cell receptor beta chains drawn from one sample of a study of cytomegalovirus exposure and HLA in healthy donors. Measured with immunoSEQ multiplex PCR; TCRdb has only the in-frame clones, and not every one. The table includes about 120,000 clones, about four fifths detected once. The sequencing input was PBMCs. The receptor source for this set is a young man in good health and CMV-seropositive. CDR3s include the opening cysteine and the closing phenylalanine or tryptophan. The D gene is left open where the match is weak. Where a row states a size, it is once, few, many or the class of an expanded clone; other rows omit it.

CDR3 protein,CDR3 DNA,clone size,D gene,V gene,J gene
CAWSDQRDRGSEQFF,TGTGCCTGGAGCGACCAGCGGGACAGGGGTAGCGAGCAGTTCTTC,.,TRBD1,TRBV30,TRBJ2-1
CASSPSAVMGRTGDRSYTF,TGTGCCAGCTCACCAAGCGCCGTGATGGGTAGGACAGGAGACAGGTCCTACACCTTC,once,TRBD1,TRBV18,TRBJ1-2
CASSFGANTEAFF,TGTGCCAGCAGTTTCGGAGCGAACACTGAAGCTTTCTTT,.,.,TRBV27,TRBJ1-1
CASSLVASTEAFF,TGTGCCAGCAGTTTGGTGGCTTCGACTGAGGCTTTCTTT,.,.,TRBV28,TRBJ1-1
CAWSRTSGSYNEQFF,TGTGCCTGGAGTCGCACTAGCGGGAGTTACAATGAGCAGTTCTTC,.,TRBD2,TRBV30,TRBJ2-1
CASQGGEQFF,TGTGCCAGCCAGGGGGGAGAGCAGTTCTTC,.,.,TRBV7-9,TRBJ2-1
CASSENQGLLNTEAFF,TGCGCCAGCAGTGAGAATCAGGGTCTCTTGAACACTGAAGCTTTCTTT,once,.,TRBV10-1,TRBJ1-1
CASEQQGGGELFF,TGTGCCAGCGAACAGCAGGGCGGCGGGGAGCTGTTTTTT,.,.,TRBV2,TRBJ2-2
CASSPAGGPYSGNTIYF,TGTGCCAGCAGCCCGGCGGGAGGGCCTTACTCTGGAAACACCATATATTTT,.,.,TRBV11-2,TRBJ1-3
CASSGGQGLNIQYF,TGTGCCAGCAGCGGGGGACAGGGCCTTAACATTCAGTACTTC,.,TRBD1,TRBV9,TRBJ2-4
CAWSVQQGSLNTEAFF,TGTGCCTGGAGTGTACAACAGGGATCCTTGAACACTGAAGCTTTCTTT,.,.,TRBV30,TRBJ1-1
CASRSTGGYGYTF,TGTGCCAGCAGATCGACAGGGGGGTATGGCTACACCTTC,.,TRBD1,TRBV27,TRBJ1-2
CASSYLGLAAYNEQFF,TGTGCCAGCAGTTACTTGGGACTAGCGGCCTACAATGAGCAGTTCTTC,.,TRBD2,TRBV6-5,TRBJ2-1
CASSRQFQETQYF,TGTGCCAGCAGTCGACAGTTCCAAGAGACCCAGTACTTC,.,.,TRBV2,TRBJ2-5
CASSRRRTGGEGYTF,TGTGCCAGCAGTCGGAGGAGGACAGGGGGCGAAGGCTACACCTTC,.,TRBD1,TRBV6-5,TRBJ1-2
CASSSDNSNTEAFF,TGTGCCAGCAGCTCCGACAATTCGAACACTGAAGCTTTCTTT,few,.,TRBV7-2,TRBJ1-1
CASSLWGNGELFF,TGTGCCAGCAGCTTATGGGGCAACGGGGAGCTGTTTTTT,.,.,TRBV7-2,TRBJ2-2
CASSLVAGLNSYNEQFF,TGTGCCAGCAGCTTAGTGGCAGGGTTAAATTCCTACAATGAGCAGTTCTTC,.,.,TRBV7-8,TRBJ2-1
CASSLRGYGYTF,TGTGCCAGCAGCTTACGAGGTTATGGCTACACCTTC,.,.,TRBV5-8,TRBJ1-2
CASSPAGTGTDTQYF,TGTGCCAGCAGCCCCGCCGGGACTGGTACAGATACGCAGTATTTT,.,.,TRBV9,TRBJ2-3
CSVASGAWDEQFF,TGCAGCGTTGCTAGCGGGGCCTGGGATGAGCAGTTCTTC,few,TRBD2,TRBV29-1,TRBJ2-1
CASSEARGGRSTEAFF,TGTGCCAGCAGTGAAGCGCGGGGGGGCAGGAGCACTGAAGCTTTCTTT,once,.,TRBV6-1,TRBJ1-1
CASSFQDYTDTQYF,TGTGCCAGCAGCTTCCAGGACTACACAGATACGCAGTATTTT,.,.,TRBV5-4,TRBJ2-3
CASSYQDRETPLHF,TGTGCCAGCAGTTATCAGGACAGGGAGACACCCCTCCACTTT,.,TRBD1,TRBV6-5,TRBJ1-6
CASSTWTGGDYGYTF,TGTGCCAGCAGTACGTGGACAGGAGGCGACTATGGCTACACCTTC,.,TRBD1,TRBV28,TRBJ1-2
CASSEAGGVGYEQYF,TGTGCCAGCAGTGAAGCGGGAGGGGTCGGGTACGAGCAGTACTTC,.,TRBD2,TRBV6-1,TRBJ2-7
CASSVASRNTGELFF,TGTGCCAGCAGCGTAGCTTCTAGGAACACCGGGGAGCTGTTTTTT,.,.,TRBV9,TRBJ2-2
CASSFFMGAGTEAFF,TGTGCCAGCAGCTTTTTCATGGGCGCAGGCACTGAAGCTTTCTTT,.,.,TRBV7-9,TRBJ1-1
CASSLRGDYSNQPQHF,TGTGCCAGCAGCTTGCGAGGAGACTATAGCAATCAGCCCCAGCATTTT,.,.,TRBV5-5,TRBJ1-5
CASSPVSNAQFF,TGTGCCAGCAGCCCAGTGTCCAATGCCCAGTTCTTC,.,.,TRBV7-8,TRBJ2-1
CASSVDWTTTAVTQYF,TGTGCCAGCAGCGTAGATTGGACTACCACGGCAGTTACGCAGTATTTT,.,.,TRBV9,TRBJ2-3
CAISLERGARDTQYF,TGTGCCATCAGCCTCGAGCGGGGGGCGAGAGATACGCAGTATTTT,.,TRBD2,TRBV10-3,TRBJ2-3
CASSSGENEKLFF,TGTGCCAGCAGTTCGGGGGAGAATGAAAAACTGTTTTTT,.,.,TRBV7-9,TRBJ1-4
CASSFYSLTDTQYF,TGTGCCAGCAGTTTCTACTCACTCACAGATACGCAGTATTTT,.,.,TRBV28,TRBJ2-3
CASSPSRAGDNEQFF,TGTGCCAGCTCACCGTCTCGAGCGGGAGACAATGAGCAGTTCTTC,.,TRBD2,TRBV18,TRBJ2-1
CASSLPSGYNEQFF,TGTGCCAGCAGCTTGCCTAGCGGGTACAATGAGCAGTTCTTC,.,TRBD2,TRBV5-6,TRBJ2-1
CAWSPGPDTQYF,TGTGCCTGGAGTCCAGGGCCCGATACGCAGTATTTT,once,.,TRBV30,TRBJ2-3
CSARLAYEQYF,TGCAGTGCTAGACTAGCCTACGAGCAGTACTTC,once,.,TRBV20-1,TRBJ2-7
CATQGDGDQPQHF,TGTGCCACCCAGGGGGATGGGGATCAGCCCCAGCATTTT,.,TRBD1,TRBV15,TRBJ1-5
CASRLGGGTEAFF,TGTGCCAGCAGGCTCGGGGGAGGCACTGAAGCTTTCTTT,.,.,TRBV27,TRBJ1-1
CANSLQVNTEAFF,TGTGCCAACAGCCTACAGGTGAACACTGAAGCTTTCTTT,.,.,TRBV11-3,TRBJ1-1
CASSQWDRGFTEAFF,TGTGCCAGCAGCCAGTGGGACAGGGGGTTCACTGAAGCTTTCTTT,.,TRBD1,TRBV11-3,TRBJ1-1
CASSLVDRGTEAFF,TGCGCCAGCAGCTTGGTGGACAGGGGTACTGAAGCTTTCTTT,few,TRBD1,TRBV5-1,TRBJ1-1
CASSPSTQNTGELFF,TGTGCCAGCAGTCCCTCCACACAGAACACCGGGGAGCTGTTTTTT,.,.,TRBV28,TRBJ2-2
CATRHGWNTEAFF,TGTGCCACCCGACACGGTTGGAACACTGAAGCTTTCTTT,.,.,TRBV6-1,TRBJ1-1
CASSREGYRGGDEQFF,TGCGCCAGCAGCCGAGAGGGGTATAGGGGAGGCGATGAGCAGTTCTTC,.,.,TRBV4-1,TRBJ2-1
CASSFASYGYTF,TGTGCCAGCAGCTTCGCCAGCTATGGCTACACCTTC,few,.,TRBV7-2,TRBJ1-2
CASSWPEGDSTDTQYF,TGTGCCAGCAGCTGGCCCGAGGGCGATAGCACAGATACGCAGTATTTT,.,.,TRBV5-5,TRBJ2-3
CASSSDRVTDTQYF,TGCGCCAGCAGCTCGGACAGGGTCACAGATACGCAGTATTTT,once,TRBD1,TRBV5-1,TRBJ2-3
CASSVRVSSSGNTIYF,TGTGCCAGTAGTGTCCGGGTCTCTAGCTCTGGAAACACCATATATTTT,once,.,TRBV19,TRBJ1-3
CASTRGTYNSPLHF,TGTGCCAGCACGAGAGGTACCTATAATTCACCCCTCCACTTT,few,.,TRBV27,TRBJ1-6
CASAGEAKDTQYF,TGCGCCAGCGCCGGGGAAGCCAAGGATACGCAGTATTTT,once,.,TRBV5-1,TRBJ2-3
CASKNGDSRSYEQYF,TGTGCCAGTAAAAACGGGGACAGCCGCTCCTACGAGCAGTACTTC,.,TRBD1,TRBV19,TRBJ2-7